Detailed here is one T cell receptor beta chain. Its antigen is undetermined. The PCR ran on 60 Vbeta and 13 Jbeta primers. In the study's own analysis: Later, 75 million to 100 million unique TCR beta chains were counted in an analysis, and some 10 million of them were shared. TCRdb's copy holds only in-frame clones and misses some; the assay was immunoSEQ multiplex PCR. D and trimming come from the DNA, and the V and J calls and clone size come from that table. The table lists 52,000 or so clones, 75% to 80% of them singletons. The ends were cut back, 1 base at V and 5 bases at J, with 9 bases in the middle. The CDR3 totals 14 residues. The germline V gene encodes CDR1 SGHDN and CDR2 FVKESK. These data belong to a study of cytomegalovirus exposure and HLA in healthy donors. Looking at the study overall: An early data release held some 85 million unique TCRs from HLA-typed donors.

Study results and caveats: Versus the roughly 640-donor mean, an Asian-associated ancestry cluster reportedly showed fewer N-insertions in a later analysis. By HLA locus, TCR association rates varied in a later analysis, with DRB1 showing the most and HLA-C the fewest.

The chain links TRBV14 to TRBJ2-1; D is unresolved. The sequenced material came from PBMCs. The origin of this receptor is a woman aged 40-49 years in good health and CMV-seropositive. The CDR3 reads CASSQVATNNEQFF. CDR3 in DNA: TGTGCCAGCAGCCAAGTCGCTACTAACAATGAGCAGTTCTTC.